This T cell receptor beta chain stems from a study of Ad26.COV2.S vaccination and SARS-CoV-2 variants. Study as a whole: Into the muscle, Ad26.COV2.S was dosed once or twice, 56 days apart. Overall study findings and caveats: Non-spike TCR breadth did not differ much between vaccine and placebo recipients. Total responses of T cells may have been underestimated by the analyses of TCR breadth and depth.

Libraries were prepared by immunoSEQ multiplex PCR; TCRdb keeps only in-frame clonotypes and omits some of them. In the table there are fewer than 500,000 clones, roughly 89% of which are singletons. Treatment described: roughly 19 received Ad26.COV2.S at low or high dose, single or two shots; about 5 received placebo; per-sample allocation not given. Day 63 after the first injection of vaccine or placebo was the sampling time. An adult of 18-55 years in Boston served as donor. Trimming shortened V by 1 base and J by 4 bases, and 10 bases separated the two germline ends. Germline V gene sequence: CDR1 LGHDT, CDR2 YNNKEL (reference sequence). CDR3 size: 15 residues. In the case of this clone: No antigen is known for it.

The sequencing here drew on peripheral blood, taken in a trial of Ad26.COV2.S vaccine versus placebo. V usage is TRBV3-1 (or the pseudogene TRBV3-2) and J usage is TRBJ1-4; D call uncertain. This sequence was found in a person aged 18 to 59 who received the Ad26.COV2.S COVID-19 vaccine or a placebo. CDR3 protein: CASSQVGGNNEKLFF. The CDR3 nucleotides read TGTGCCAGCAGCCAAGTAGGCGGGAATAATGAAAAACTGTTTTTT.